The 25 T cell receptor beta chains in this list originate from one sample, sequenced in a study of blood T cell repertoires in COVID-19 (dated by TCRdb to the early 2020s). Libraries were built with the immunoSEQ multiplex PCR assay. TCRdb's version of the immuneACCESS table is confined to in-frame rearrangements and falls short of the full clone set. An unresolved V gene accounts for under half of the shortfall where checked; the remainder is of unknown origin. The sample table holds about 59,000 clones, of which around 91% were seen once. 8.6% of the sample belongs to the ten largest clones. Sequenced material: peripheral blood. The source of these receptors is a human donor in a cohort sampled during active COVID-19.

The CDR3 protein is CASSQVSSNTEAFF. The CDR3 nucleotides read TGTGCCAGCAGCCAAGTGTCCTCGAACACTGAAGCTTTCTTT. This rearrangement joins TRBV14 to TRBJ1-1; no reliable D call. The CDR3 is 14 amino acids. Trimming took off 1 base at V and 1 base at J, with 7 bases between the two ends. Germline lookup yields CDR1 SGHDN and CDR2 FVKESK.

The chain couples TRBV7-9 to TRBJ1-1; no clear D. CDR3 length equals 13 residues. Germline assignment: CDR1 SEHNR and CDR2 FQNEAQ (reference sequence). With 1 base removed from V and 4 bases from J, the gap between germline ends came to 7 bases. The CDR3 loop reads CASSLGAGTEAFF. The CDR3 coding sequence is TGTGCCAGCAGCTTAGGGGCAGGCACTGAAGCTTTCTTT.

V and J are TRBV18 and TRBJ1-1; no firm D call. Germline CDR1 reads KGHSH; CDR2 reads LQKENI. Trimming pared 5 bases from V and 1 base from J, leaving 11 bases between. The CDR3 totals 14 residues. Written as DNA, the CDR3 is TGTGCCAGCTCATTCGACCACAGGAACACTGAAGCTTTCTTT. Its protein product is CASSFDHRNTEAFF.

The gene calls are TRBV6-5 and TRBJ2-7, with TRBD1 identical over 7 bases. CDR1 and CDR2 from the germline V gene are MNHEY and SVGAGI. This CDR3 has 15 amino acids. V lost 4 bases to trimming and J lost 3 bases; unmatched junction nucleotides: 9. CDR3 coding DNA: TGTGCCAGCAGTTGGGGTCAGGGGGTGAACTACGAGCAGTACTTC. Protein sequence: CASSWGQGVNYEQYF.

V gene TRBV7-9 combines with J gene TRBJ1-1, with 8 bases lining up with TRBD1. The trim removed 5 bases at V and 0 bases at J, leaving 11 bases unmatched. CDR1 and CDR2 from the germline V gene are SEHNR and FQNEAQ (reference sequence). This CDR3 is built from 17 residues. The CDR3 loop is CASSPRQGTGLNTEAFF. The CDR3 DNA reads TGTGCCAGCAGCCCCAGACAGGGGACGGGTCTGAACACTGAAGCTTTCTTT.

This chain joins TRBV3-1 (or the pseudogene TRBV3-2) and TRBJ2-3; 8 positions match TRBD2. The junction had 13 bases not matched to a gene; V was cut back by 3 bases and J by 5 bases. The CDR3 has 17 amino acids. Germline-derived CDR1 and CDR2 are LGHDT and YNNKEL (reference sequence). CDR3 DNA sequence: TGTGCCAGCAGCCACTACGCAAGCGGGAGAGGTGGAGATACGCAGTATTTT. Translation: CASSHYASGRGGDTQYF.

The V call is TRBV10-2, the J call TRBJ1-3, with D maybe TRBD1 (6 bases). CDR1 is WSHSY, CDR2 SAAADI, per germline. The CDR3 is made up of 14 amino acids. The V and J ends lost 4 bases and 0 bases respectively, with 7 bases between them. The CDR3 loop is CASSGTDSGNTIYF. As DNA, the CDR3 is TGCGCCAGCAGTGGGACAGACTCTGGAAACACCATATATTTT.

The rearrangement uses TRBV5-1 and TRBJ2-1; 11 bases agree with TRBD2. CDR1 is SGHRS, CDR2 YFSETQ, per germline. This CDR3 region has 16 residues. The V gene end was trimmed by 7 bases and the J gene end by 2 bases; junction bases not matched to a gene: 8. The CDR3 nucleotides are TGCGCCAGCCAGCTTATAGCGGGGGGGCCCTACAATGAGCAGTTCTTC. It encodes CASQLIAGGPYNEQFF.

J is TRBJ2-1 and V is TRBV9, with D possibly TRBD2 on 6 matching bases. V was cut by 1 base and J by 6 bases, with 14 bases left in between. Germline values: CDR1 SGDLS, CDR2 YYNGEE. The CDR3 totals 15 residues. The CDR3 nucleotides are TGTGCCAGCAGCGTAACCGGGACTCCCGCCAATGAGCAGTTCTTC. Translation gives CASSVTGTPANEQFF. Together with reference TRBV9 and TRBJ2-1, the CDR3 gives the full variable domain: DSGVTQTPKHLITATGQRVTLRCSPRSGDLSVYWYQQSLDQGLQFLIQYYNGEERAKGNILERFSAQQFPDLHSELNLSSLELGDSALYFCASSVTGTPANEQFFGPGTRLTVL.

The chain combines TRBV19 with TRBJ2-1; 7 bases line up with TRBD1. Trimming at V came to 3 bases and at J to 0 bases, leaving 5 bases not matched to a gene. This CDR3 is 16 amino acids long. The germline V gene has CDR1 LNHDA and CDR2 SQIVND (reference sequence). The CDR3 DNA sequence: TGTGCCAGTAGTATTGGGACAGACCCCTCCTACAATGAGCAGTTCTTC. Translating gives CASSIGTDPSYNEQFF. Looking up the rest from reference TRBV19 and TRBJ2-1 gives the full variable domain: DGGITQSPKYLFRKEGQNVTLSCEQNLNHDAMYWYRQDPGQGLRLIYYSQIVNDFQKGDIAEGYSVSREKKESFPLTVTSAQKNPTAFYLCASSIGTDPSYNEQFFGPGTRLTVL.

The table lists this clone with a count of one. This chain connects TRBV20-1 to TRBJ2-1, with TRBD1 matching over 8 bases. This CDR3 spans 14 amino acids. V trimming: 5 bases; J trimming: 0 bases; junction bases outside the gene matches: 3. Looked up from germline, CDR1 is DFQATT and CDR2 is SNEGSKA (reference sequence). Here the CDR3 reads CSAGDRGSYNEQFF. Written as DNA, the CDR3 is TGCAGTGCTGGTGACAGGGGCTCCTACAATGAGCAGTTCTTC.

CDR3 DNA sequence: TGTGCCAGCACCCCTCCCCGAGGTACGCAGTATTTT. Encoded protein: CASTPPRGTQYF. V is TRBV28 and J is TRBJ2-3; no clear D. The germline CDR1 and CDR2 sequences are MDHEN and SYDVKM. The CDR3 covers 12 residues. V lost 7 bases and J 8 bases, leaving 13 bases between the germline ends.

In nucleotides, the CDR3 is TGTGCCAGCAGCATCGGACAGGGGATCCTTGGCTACACCTTC. It translates to CASSIGQGILGYTF. The chain joins TRBV7-8 to TRBJ1-2; TRBD1 matches at 9 bases. Germline values: CDR1 SGHVS, CDR2 FQNEAQ. J gave up 7 bases and V 5 bases, and 8 bases lay outside the gene matches. This CDR3 is 14 amino acids long.

The chain is built from TRBV27 and TRBJ2-7; D ambiguous. This CDR3 has 13 amino acids. V was cut by 4 bases and J by 2 bases, with 9 bases left in between. The germline V gene has CDR1 MNHEY and CDR2 SMNVEV (reference sequence). CDR3 loop: CASSSGQTYEQYF. The CDR3 coding sequence is TGTGCCAGCAGTTCTGGGCAAACCTACGAGCAGTACTTC.

The rearrangement uses TRBV24-1 and TRBJ2-1; TRBD2 matches at 8 bases. The V segment lost 1 base and the J segment 2 bases; nucleotides outside the gene matches: 3. Germline V gene sequence: CDR1 KGHDR, CDR2 SFDVKD. The CDR3 has 16 amino acids. In nucleotides, the CDR3 is TGTGCCACCAGTGATTTAACGACTAGCGCCTACAATGAGCAGTTCTTC. It is translated as CATSDLTTSAYNEQFF.

V gene TRBV7-3 combines with J gene TRBJ2-5, with TRBD2 identical over 10 bases. CDR1 SGHTA and CDR2 FQGTGA come from the germline V gene. The CDR3 length is 15 residues. V lost 5 bases and J lost 5; bases outside the gene matches: 8. CDR3 coding DNA: TGTGCCAGCAGCCCTAGACTAGCGGGCGGGGAGACCCAGTACTTC. Translated, it gives CASSPRLAGGETQYF.

This rearrangement joins TRBV7-9 to TRBJ1-5; D call uncertain. Between the trimmed V and J ends, which lost 10 bases and 2 bases, there was a span of 21 bases. The CDR3 loop spans 16 amino acids. CDR1 and CDR2 from the germline V gene are SEHNR and FQNEAQ (reference sequence). This CDR3 reads CATSMAGLEGNQPQHF. CDR3 DNA: TGTGCCACCTCAATGGCGGGCCTCGAGGGCAATCAGCCCCAGCATTTT.

V is TRBV27 and J is TRBJ2-7; TRBD1 might be the D (5 bases). CDR1 MNHEY and CDR2 SMNVEV come from the germline V gene (reference sequence). This CDR3 contains 15 residues. The V end was cut by 2 bases, the J end by 3 bases, with 14 bases between. This CDR3 reads CASSLNPWQGYEQYF. DNA for the CDR3: TGTGCCAGCAGTTTAAATCCCTGGCAGGGCTACGAGCAGTACTTC.

The chain combines TRBV6-5 with TRBJ1-2, with 9 nucleotides matching TRBD1. Germline V lookup: CDR1 MNHEY, CDR2 SVGAGI. CDR3 length: 15 amino acids. V lost 6 bases to trimming and J lost 5 bases; unmatched junction nucleotides: 10. CDR3 sequence reads: CASRTGGAARYGYTF. In DNA, the CDR3 is TGTGCCAGCAGAACAGGGGGCGCAGCTCGATATGGCTACACCTTC.

The chain combines TRBV7-9 with TRBJ2-1, with 7 bases that match TRBD2. The J segment lost 4 bases and the V segment lost 4 bases, leaving 7 bases of the junction unmatched. This CDR3 region has 15 residues. The germline gives CDR1 SEHNR, CDR2 FQNEAQ (reference sequence). CDR3 sequence: CASSSQRDSYNEQFF. CDR3 DNA sequence: TGTGCCAGCAGCTCACAGCGGGACTCATACAATGAGCAGTTCTTC.

The chain employs TRBV5-6 and TRBJ2-7; the D gene is possibly TRBD1 (6 bases). CDR3 size: 15 residues. Germline V gene lookup returns CDR1 SGHDT and CDR2 YYEEEE. V gave up 0 bases and J gave up 1 base, with 11 bases separating them. CDR3 protein: CASSLGPGQSYEQYF. CDR3 nucleotide sequence: TGTGCCAGCAGCTTGGGGCCGGGACAATCCTACGAGCAGTACTTC. The complete variable domain, with remaining parts taken from reference TRBV5-6 and TRBJ2-7, reads DAGVTQSPTHLIKTRGQQVTLRCSPKSGHDTVSWYQQALGQGPQFIFQYYEEEERQRGNFPDRFSGHQFPNYSSELNVNALLLGDSALYLCASSLGPGQSYEQYFGPGTRLTVT.

V usage is TRBV7-6 and J usage is TRBJ2-7, with 13 nucleotides matching TRBD2. This CDR3 spans 16 amino acids. Unmatched junction bases numbered 4, after V lost 3 bases and J lost 2 bases. Germline V CDR1 and CDR2: SGHVS, FNYEAQ. The CDR3 loop reads CASSLGLAGSAYEQYF. CDR3 bases: TGTGCCAGCAGCTTGGGACTAGCGGGGTCTGCCTACGAGCAGTACTTC.

The chain employs TRBV3-1 (or the pseudogene TRBV3-2) and TRBJ2-7; 7 bases agree with TRBD1. This CDR3 is 15 amino acids long. CDR1 and CDR2 (germline): LGHDT, YNNKEL (reference sequence). With 6 bases clipped from V and 3 bases from J, the junction kept 11 bases outside the gene matches. The CDR3 protein is CASSPSPRDSYEQYF. CDR3 in DNA: TGTGCCAGCAGTCCTTCCCCTAGGGACAGCTACGAGCAGTACTTC.

The genes are TRBV5-4 and TRBJ2-7; 11 bases fit TRBD2. Germline V CDR1 and CDR2: SGHNT, YYREEE (reference sequence). The CDR3 has 15 amino acids. With 2 bases clipped from V and 7 bases from J, the junction kept 8 bases outside the gene matches. In DNA, the CDR3 is TGTGCCAGCAGCTTTAATAGCGGGGGGGCGAGTGAGCAGTACTTC. It yields the protein CASSFNSGGASEQYF.

The CDR3 sequence: CASSGRTPQKLFF. In DNA form, the CDR3 reads TGTGCCAGCAGTGGGAGGACCCCCCAGAAACTGTTTTTT. This sequence joins TRBV7-6 and TRBJ1-4; D not certain. CDR3 length equals 13 residues. Germline V gives CDR1 SGHVS, CDR2 FNYEAQ. Trimming took off 6 bases at V and 11 bases at J, with 16 bases between the two ends.